The TCR beta chain under discussion was sequenced for a study of identical twins. Study-wide points: Less excess twin sharing appeared in beta out-of-frame sequences.

A word on this clonotype: Antigen specificity is unknown.

TCRdb recomputed calls from the 5' RACE reads with MiXCR, one row per CDR3 protein. The table has roughly 200,000 distinct CDR3 sequences, 15% seen once. These records were also assigned to another study, of T cells expressing NK-cell markers. According to that study: Obtained from sorted CD3+CD56+NKG2C+, CD3+CD56+NKG2C- and CD3+CD56-NKG2C+ T cells were the TCR beta repertoires. There were seven HCMV-seropositive donors and one seronegative donor among the eight sequenced. Each of about 6 donors carried dominant NKG2C+ clonotypes accounting for about 1.0-7.5% of CD8+ T cells.

The TCR sequence derives from a woman aged 18-29 years in good health. Input material: CD8+ T cells sorted from blood.

The chain's CDR3 is CASSRVRRVGETQYF. The CDR3 bases are TGTGCCAGCAGCCGAGTCAGGCGGGTTGGCGAGACCCAGTACTTC. This sequence joins TRBV7-9 and TRBJ2-5; the D gene is possibly TRBD2 (5 bases). Germline CDR1 SEHNR, CDR2 FQNEAQ (reference sequence). CDR3 length: 15 amino acids. Trimming stripped 5 bases from V and 5 bases from J, with 18 bases between.